This T cell receptor (beta chain) is drawn from a study of sequential checkpoint blockade in melanoma. The treatment denotes: randomized to nivolumab then ipilimumab (arm A) or the reverse (arm B). The germline CDR1 and CDR2 sequences are SGHKS and YYEKEE (reference sequence). J lost 4 bases, V lost 4 bases, and 4 bases had no gene match. CDR3 length: 14 residues. Clones were read by immunoSEQ multiplex PCR, and TCRdb kept only the in-frame ones, dropping some. This sample yields just over 15,000 clones, of which around 77% are seen a single time; 25% to 35% belongs to the top ten. The input for sequencing was CD8+ T cells sorted from blood (inferred from file names), taken from a patient given nivolumab and ipilimumab in sequence. The TCR originated in a human donor with melanoma. This chain links TRBV5-5 with TRBJ2-5, with 10 nucleotides matching TRBD1. The CDR3 DNA reads TGTGCCAGCAGCCCGGACAGGGGGGGAGAGACCCAGTACTTC. Protein: CASSPDRGGETQYF.